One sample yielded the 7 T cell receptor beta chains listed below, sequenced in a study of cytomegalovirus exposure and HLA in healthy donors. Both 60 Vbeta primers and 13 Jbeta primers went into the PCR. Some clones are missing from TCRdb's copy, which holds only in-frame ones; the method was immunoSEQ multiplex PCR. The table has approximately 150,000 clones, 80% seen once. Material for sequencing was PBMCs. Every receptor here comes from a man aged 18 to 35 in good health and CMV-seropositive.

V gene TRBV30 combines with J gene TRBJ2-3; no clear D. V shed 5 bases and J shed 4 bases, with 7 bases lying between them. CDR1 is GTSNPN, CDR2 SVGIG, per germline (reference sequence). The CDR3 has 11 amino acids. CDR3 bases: TGTGCCTGGGCCTCGGCAGATACGCAGTATTTT. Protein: CAWASADTQYF.

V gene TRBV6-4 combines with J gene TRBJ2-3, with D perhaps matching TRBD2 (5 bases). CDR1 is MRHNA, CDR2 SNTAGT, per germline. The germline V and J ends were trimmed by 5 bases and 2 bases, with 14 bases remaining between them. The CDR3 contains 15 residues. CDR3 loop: CASSPGERITDTQYF. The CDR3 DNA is TGTGCCAGCAGTCCCGGGGAGAGGATCACAGATACGCAGTATTTT.

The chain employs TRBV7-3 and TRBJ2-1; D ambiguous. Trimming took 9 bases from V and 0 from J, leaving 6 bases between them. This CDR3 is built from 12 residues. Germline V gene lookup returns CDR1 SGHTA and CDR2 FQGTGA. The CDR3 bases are TGTGCCAGTAGTGACTCCTACAATGAGCAGTTCTTC. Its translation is CASSDSYNEQFF. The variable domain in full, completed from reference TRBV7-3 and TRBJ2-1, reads GAGVSQTPSNKVTEKGKYVELRCDPISGHTALYWYRQSLGQGPEFLIYFQGTGAADDSGLPNDRFFAVRPEGSVSTLKIQRTERGDSAVYLCASSDSYNEQFFGPGTRLTVL.

DNA of the CDR3: TGTGCCAGCAGTTACGGGACAGGGGAAGGCACTGAAGCTTTCTTT. It codes for CASSYGTGEGTEAFF. The gene calls are TRBV6-5 and TRBJ1-1, with 10 bases identical to TRBD1. Germline V CDR1 and CDR2: MNHEY, SVGAGI. V was pared by 2 bases and J by 4 bases, with 4 bases of the junction left unmatched. The CDR3 is made up of 15 amino acids.

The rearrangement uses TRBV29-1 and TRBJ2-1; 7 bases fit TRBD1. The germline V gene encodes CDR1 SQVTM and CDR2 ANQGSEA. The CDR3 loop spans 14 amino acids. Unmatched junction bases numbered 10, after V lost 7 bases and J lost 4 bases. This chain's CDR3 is CSGRKRDSYNEQFF. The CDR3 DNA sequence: TGCAGCGGCAGGAAAAGGGACAGTTACAATGAGCAGTTCTTC.

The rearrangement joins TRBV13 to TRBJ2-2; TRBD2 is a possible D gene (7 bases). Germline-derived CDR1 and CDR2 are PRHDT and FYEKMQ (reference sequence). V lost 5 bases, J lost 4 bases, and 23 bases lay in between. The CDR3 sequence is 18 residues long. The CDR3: CASSVEVGGPAGTGELFF. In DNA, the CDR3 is TGTGCCAGCAGCGTAGAAGTGGGGGGGCCGGCGGGCACCGGGGAGCTGTTTTTT.

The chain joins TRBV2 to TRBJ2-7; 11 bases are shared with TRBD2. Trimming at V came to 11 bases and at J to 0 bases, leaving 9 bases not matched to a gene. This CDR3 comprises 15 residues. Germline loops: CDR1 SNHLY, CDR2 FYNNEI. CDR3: CAGDASGRSSYEQYF. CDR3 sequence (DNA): TGTGCCGGTGACGCTAGCGGGAGGAGCTCCTACGAGCAGTACTTC.